This paragraph covers one T cell receptor beta chain sequence. With V trimmed by 5 bases and J by 5 bases, 7 bases remained unmatched. The germline CDR1 and CDR2 sequences are DFQATT and SNEGSKA (reference sequence). The CDR3 has 13 residues. TCRdb re-derived calls from the RT-PCR reads in MiXCR, one entry per CDR3 protein. The sample lists about 700,000 distinct CDR3 sequences, 14% seen once, with 3.6% in the top ten. The sample taken for sequencing was memory CD4+ T cells from blood. This chain links TRBV20-1 with TRBJ2-5; 8 bases are shared with TRBD2. This TCR was sampled from a female donor in good health, serving as a healthy control. The CDR3 bases are TGCAGTGCTGAGTTAGCGGGGAAGGAGACCCAGTACTTC. Translation: CSAELAGKETQYF.